The TCR beta chain described here comes from a study of T cell repertoires in cytomegalovirus infection. General study results and limits: In two of eight donors, the top clonotype was HLA-C-restricted CMV-specific. People with CMV and the relevant HLA were identified by cumulative public TCR beta family frequency.

The CDR3 length is 12 residues. Germline values: CDR1 DFQATT, CDR2 SNEGSKA (reference sequence). Trimming cost V 0 bases and J 6 bases; bases outside gene matches: 1. TCRdb re-called the reads with MiXCR, one entry per CDR3 protein. The sample includes some 320,000 distinct CDR3 sequences, around 9.5% of them seen just once. About this clonotype itself: Its antigen is unknown.

The specimen was PBMCs. The sequence was obtained from a human donor in good health (CMV status not recorded). Some clones in this sample may be carry-over from other donors' samples. The chain employs TRBV20-1 and TRBJ2-7, with 8 bases identical to TRBD2. The CDR3 region has the DNA TGCAGTGCTAGAGAGAGCGGGGGCGAGCAGTACTTC. Amino acid sequence: CSARESGGEQYF.